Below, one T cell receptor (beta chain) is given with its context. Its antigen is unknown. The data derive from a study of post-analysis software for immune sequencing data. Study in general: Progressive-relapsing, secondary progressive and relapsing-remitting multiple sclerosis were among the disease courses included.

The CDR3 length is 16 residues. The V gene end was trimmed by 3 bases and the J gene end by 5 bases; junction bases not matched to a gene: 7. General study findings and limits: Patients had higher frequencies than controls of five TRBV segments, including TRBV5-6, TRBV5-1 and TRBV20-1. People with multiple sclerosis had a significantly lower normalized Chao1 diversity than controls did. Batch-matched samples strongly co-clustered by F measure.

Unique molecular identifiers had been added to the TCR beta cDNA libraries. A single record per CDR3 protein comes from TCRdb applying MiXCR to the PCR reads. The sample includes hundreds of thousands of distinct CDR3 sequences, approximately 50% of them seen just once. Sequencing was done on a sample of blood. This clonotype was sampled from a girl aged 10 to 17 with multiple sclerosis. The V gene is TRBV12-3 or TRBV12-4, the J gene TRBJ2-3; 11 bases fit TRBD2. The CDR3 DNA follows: TGTGCCAGCAGTTTGGAACTAGCGGGGGTTAGAGATACGCAGTATTTT. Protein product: CASSLELAGVRDTQYF.